This paragraph reports one T cell receptor beta chain. In germline, CDR1 is ENHRY, CDR2 SYGVKD. This CDR3 spans 14 amino acids. Trimming pared 4 bases from V and 0 bases from J, leaving 7 bases between. Sequenced by immunoSEQ multiplex PCR; TCRdb stores in-frame clones only, minus some. Here the sample spans about 350,000 clones, 88% being singletons. Treatment given: some 20 received Ad26.COV2.S at low or high dose, single or two shots; 5 received placebo; per-sample allocation not given. Sampling took place 63 days after the first vaccine or placebo injection. The data belong to a study of Ad26.COV2.S vaccination and SARS-CoV-2 variants.

V gene TRBV10-3 combines with J gene TRBJ1-3; D gene unclear. The clonotype was recovered from a person between 18 and 65 years old who received the Ad26.COV2.S COVID-19 vaccine or a placebo. This material consisted of peripheral blood, taken in a trial of Ad26.COV2.S vaccine versus placebo. This chain's CDR3 is CAISGELSGNTIYF. In nucleotides, the CDR3 is TGTGCCATCAGTGGCGAACTCTCTGGAAACACCATATATTTT.